The clone carrying this TCR beta chain was recorded at least ten times. What it binds is unknown. 60 Vbeta and 13 Jbeta primers were used in PCR. The table came from immunoSEQ multiplex PCR; TCRdb's copy has only in-frame clones and leaves some out. The sample holds more than 100,000 clones, about three quarters seen once. The V gene's germline CDR1 is LGHNA and CDR2 YNFKEQ. The CDR3 loop spans 18 amino acids. V gave up 1 base and J gave up 7 bases; unmatched junction bases: 12. The sample comes from a study of cytomegalovirus exposure and HLA in healthy donors. Study-wide findings and caveats: By HLA locus, TCR association rates varied in a later analysis, with DRB1 showing the most and HLA-C the fewest. For TCR beta chains, V- and J-gene trimming was later linked to a missense DCLRE1C variant. The study carried out a later analysis of TCR beta sequences. It associated some 17,000 of them with specific HLA alleles at a false discovery rate of 0.05.

While unrecorded immune exposures were likely, the donors were nominally healthy when sampled. Material: PBMCs. This receptor was identified in a middle-aged man in good health and CMV-seropositive. This rearrangement joins TRBV4-2 to TRBJ2-1, with 11 bases lining up with TRBD2. The CDR3 loop reads CASSQAASGRPGENEQFF. CDR3 nucleotide sequence: TGTGCCAGCAGCCAAGCGGCTAGCGGGAGGCCGGGGGAAAATGAGCAGTTCTTC.